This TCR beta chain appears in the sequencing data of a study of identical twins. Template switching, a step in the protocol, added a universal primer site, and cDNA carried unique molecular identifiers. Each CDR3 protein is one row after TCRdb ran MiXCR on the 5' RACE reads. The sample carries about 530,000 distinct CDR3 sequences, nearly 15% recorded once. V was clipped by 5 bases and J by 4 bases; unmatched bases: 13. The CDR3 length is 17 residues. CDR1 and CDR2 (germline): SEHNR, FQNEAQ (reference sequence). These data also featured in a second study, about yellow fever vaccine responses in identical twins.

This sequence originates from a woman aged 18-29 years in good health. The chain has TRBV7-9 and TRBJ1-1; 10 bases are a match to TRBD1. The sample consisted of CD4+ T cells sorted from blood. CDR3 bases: TGTGCCAGCAGCGATCCCGGACAGGGGGTGATTAGCACTGAAGCTTTCTTT. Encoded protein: CASSDPGQGVISTEAFF.